Presented here are 15 T cell receptor beta chains from one specimen sequenced in a study of technical replicates of blood from a few donors. Clones were sequenced by immunoSEQ multiplex PCR, and TCRdb holds only the in-frame ones, with some missing. This sample has 85,000 to 100,000 clones, with around 96% found just once. The sequenced sample was T cells isolated from PBMCs. Receptors were obtained from a human donor in good health.

The chain carries TRBV27 and TRBJ2-5; TRBD1 might be the D (6 bases). Germline V gene lookup returns CDR1 MNHEY and CDR2 SMNVEV (reference sequence). Trimming took 8 bases from V and 5 from J, leaving 18 bases between them. The CDR3 length is 14 residues. The CDR3 DNA sequence: TGTGCCAGCGCCCCGGCAGGGGTCCTCGAGACCCAGTACTTC. Translating it yields CASAPAGVLETQYF.

V is TRBV5-6 and J is TRBJ1-1, with D possibly matching TRBD1 (5 bases). V gave up 2 bases and J gave up 1 base, with 15 bases separating them. The germline V gene has CDR1 SGHDT and CDR2 YYEEEE. The CDR3 extends over 16 amino acids. CDR3 nucleotides: TGTGCCAGCAGCTTCCGGACCCTCGGGGGGAACACTGAAGCTTTCTTT. It translates to CASSFRTLGGNTEAFF. Supplemented by reference TRBV5-6 and TRBJ1-1, the full variable domain reads DAGVTQSPTHLIKTRGQQVTLRCSPKSGHDTVSWYQQALGQGPQFIFQYYEEEERQRGNFPDRFSGHQFPNYSSELNVNALLLGDSALYLCASSFRTLGGNTEAFFGQGTRLTVV.

The V and J genes are TRBV30 and TRBJ2-7, with a tentative D call TRBD1 (6 bases). Germline V CDR1 and CDR2: GTSNPN, SVGIG (reference sequence). This CDR3 has 12 amino acids. Trimming stripped 4 bases from V and 5 bases from J, with 12 bases between. The CDR3 spells CAWNRDIHEQYF. The CDR3 nucleotides are TGTGCCTGGAACAGGGATATCCACGAGCAGTACTTC.

V usage is TRBV10-2 and J usage is TRBJ1-4; D possibly corresponds to TRBD1 (6 bases). This CDR3 is built from 13 residues. Trimming shortened V by 10 bases and J by 6 bases, and 15 bases separated the two germline ends. Germline loops: CDR1 WSHSY, CDR2 SAAADI. The CDR3 is CATSRGAYEKLFF. The DNA of the CDR3 is TGCGCCACCTCGCGGGGGGCTTATGAAAAACTGTTTTTT.

This clone has just one count. The J gene is TRBJ2-7, the V gene TRBV11-2; 7 bases are a match to TRBD1. Germline V CDR1 and CDR2: SGHAT, FQNNGV. Trimming took 5 bases from V and 5 from J; bases not matched to a gene: 18. The CDR3 is 17 amino acids. The CDR3 DNA reads as TGTGCCAGCAGCCAGGGGGTCCCTGAGGGCAGGCGCAACGAGCAGTACTTC. This translates into CASSQGVPEGRRNEQYF. Complete variable domain (other parts from reference TRBV11-2 and TRBJ2-7): EAGVAQSPRYKIIEKRQSVAFWCNPISGHATLYWYQQILGQGPKLLIQFQNNGVVDDSQLPKDRFSAERLKGVDSTLKIQPAKLEDSAVYLCASSQGVPEGRRNEQYFGPGTRLTVT.

The rearrangement uses TRBV7-3 and TRBJ2-7; tentative D call: TRBD2 (6 bases). Germline loops: CDR1 SGHTA, CDR2 FQGTGA. The CDR3 covers 14 residues. Between the trimmed V and J ends, which lost 5 bases and 6 bases, there was a span of 17 bases. The CDR3 DNA sequence: TGTGCCAGCAGCCCCCGGGGTGGAGGGAGCGAGCAGTACTTC. Protein sequence: CASSPRGGGSEQYF.

The chain employs TRBV5-1 and TRBJ2-1; 7 bases are shared with TRBD1. CDR3 size: 17 residues. CDR1 and CDR2 (germline): SGHRS, YFSETQ. V was clipped by 0 bases and J by 10 bases; unmatched bases: 16. Here the CDR3 reads CASSLAFQDRLRSEQFF. Here the CDR3 DNA reads TGCGCCAGCAGCTTGGCCTTTCAGGACAGGCTACGCTCCGAGCAGTTCTTC. The whole variable domain, filled in from reference TRBV5-1 and TRBJ2-1, reads KAGVTQTPRYLIKTRGQQVTLSCSPISGHRSVSWYQQTPGQGLQFLFEYFSETQRNKGNFPGRFSGRQFSNSRSEMNVSTLELGDSALYLCASSLAFQDRLRSEQFFGPGTRLTVL.

The chain has TRBV5-1 and TRBJ1-5, with TRBD1 identical over 9 bases. This CDR3 has 15 amino acids. The V gene's germline CDR1 is SGHRS and CDR2 YFSETQ. J gave up 3 bases and V 4 bases, and 5 bases lay outside the gene matches. CDR3 sequence: CASSPTGGLNQPQHF. The DNA for the CDR3 is TGCGCCAGCAGCCCAACAGGGGGCCTCAATCAGCCCCAGCATTTT.

V gene TRBV11-2 combines with J gene TRBJ1-1; D unresolved. Germline V gene data show CDR1 as SGHAT and CDR2 as FQNNGV. V lost 4 bases to trimming and J lost 13 bases, with 16 bases between them. CDR3 length equals 12 residues. CDR3 nucleotide sequence: TGTGCCAGCAGCTCCCAACGGGGAGTGGGTTTCTTT. Residues: CASSSQRGVGFF.

The V call is TRBV6-1, the J call TRBJ1-1; D is ambiguous. The CDR3 loop spans 14 amino acids. The V gene's germline CDR1 is MNHNS and CDR2 SASEGT. The V gene lost 2 bases and the J gene lost 3 bases, with 10 bases spanning the gap. The DNA for the CDR3 is TGTGCCAGCAGTGAACTTATGAGTTACACTGAAGCTTTCTTT. Translating it yields CASSELMSYTEAFF.

The chain employs TRBV27 and TRBJ2-1, with TRBD2 identical over 8 bases. V shed 5 bases, J shed 2 bases, and the junction held 5 bases outside the gene matches. This CDR3 has 15 amino acids. Germline CDR1 MNHEY, CDR2 SMNVEV (reference sequence). The CDR3 DNA reads as TGTGCCAGCAGTCCGGGACTAGTCGCCTACAATGAGCAGTTCTTC. Translation: CASSPGLVAYNEQFF.

The sample holds one count of this clone. The chain recombines TRBV7-9 with TRBJ2-3; D is undetermined. The V end lost 1 base, the J end lost 13 bases, and 12 bases lay between the germline ends. Germline V gives CDR1 SEHNR, CDR2 FQNEAQ (reference sequence). The CDR3 has 12 residues. The CDR3 is CASSLGFQKEYF. CDR3 coding DNA: TGTGCCAGCAGCTTAGGATTCCAGAAAGAGTATTTT.

This chain joins TRBV6-5 and TRBJ2-7, with a weak D call TRBD2 (7 bases). The CDR3 has 15 amino acids. CDR1 MNHEY and CDR2 SVGAGI come from the germline V gene. Trimming pared 3 bases from V and 5 bases from J, leaving 17 bases between. CDR3 sequence (DNA): TGTGCCAGCAGTTATGGGGGGGCCGGTGTTGACGAGCAGTACTTC. Protein sequence: CASSYGGAGVDEQYF.

V is TRBV11-3 and J is TRBJ2-7, with 10 bases identical to TRBD2. The V gene end was trimmed by 2 bases and the J gene end by 3 bases; junction bases not matched to a gene: 10. Germline V gene sequence: CDR1 SGHNT, CDR2 YENEEA. This CDR3 comprises 17 residues. The CDR3 sequence: CASSLSAGGPSDYEQYF. The CDR3 coding sequence is TGTGCCAGCAGCTTATCAGCGGGGGGGCCCAGTGACTACGAGCAGTACTTC.

This rearrangement joins TRBV5-1 to TRBJ2-7; 9 bases are shared with TRBD2. CDR3 size: 14 residues. The V gene's germline CDR1 is SGHRS and CDR2 YFSETQ. After removal of 3 bases from V and 7 bases from J, the junction contained 8 bases not matched to a gene. CDR3 nucleotide sequence: TGCGCCAGCAGCTATAGCGGGAGAGGGGATGAGCAGTACTTC. Amino acids: CASSYSGRGDEQYF.